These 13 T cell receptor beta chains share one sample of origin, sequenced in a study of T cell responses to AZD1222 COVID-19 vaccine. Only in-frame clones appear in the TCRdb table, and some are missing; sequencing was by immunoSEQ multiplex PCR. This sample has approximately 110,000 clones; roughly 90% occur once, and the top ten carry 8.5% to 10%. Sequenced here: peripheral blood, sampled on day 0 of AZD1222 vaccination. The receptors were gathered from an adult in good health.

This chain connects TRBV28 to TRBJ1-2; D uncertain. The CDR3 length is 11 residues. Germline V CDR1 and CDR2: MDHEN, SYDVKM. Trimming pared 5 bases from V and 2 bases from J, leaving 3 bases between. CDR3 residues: CASSQNYGYTF. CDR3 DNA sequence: TGTGCCAGCAGTCAAAACTATGGCTACACCTTC.

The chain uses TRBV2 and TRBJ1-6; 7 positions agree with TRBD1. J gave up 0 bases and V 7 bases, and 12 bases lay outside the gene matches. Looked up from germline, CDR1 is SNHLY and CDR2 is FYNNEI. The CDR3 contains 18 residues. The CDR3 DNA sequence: TGTGCCAGCAACCTTGACAGGGCTATACTCTCCTATAATTCACCCCTCCACTTT. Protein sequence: CASNLDRAILSYNSPLHF.

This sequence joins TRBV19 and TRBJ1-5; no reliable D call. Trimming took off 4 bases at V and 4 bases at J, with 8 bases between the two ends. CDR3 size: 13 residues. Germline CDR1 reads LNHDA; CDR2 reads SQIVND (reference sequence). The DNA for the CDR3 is TGTGCCAGTAGTAACGTGGGAAATCAGCCCCAGCATTTT. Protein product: CASSNVGNQPQHF.

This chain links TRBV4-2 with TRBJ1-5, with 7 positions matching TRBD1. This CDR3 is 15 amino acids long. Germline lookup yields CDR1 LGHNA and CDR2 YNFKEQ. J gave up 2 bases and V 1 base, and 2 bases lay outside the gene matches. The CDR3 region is CASSQGGQGNQPQHF. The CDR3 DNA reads TGTGCCAGCAGCCAAGGTGGACAGGGCAATCAGCCCCAGCATTTT.

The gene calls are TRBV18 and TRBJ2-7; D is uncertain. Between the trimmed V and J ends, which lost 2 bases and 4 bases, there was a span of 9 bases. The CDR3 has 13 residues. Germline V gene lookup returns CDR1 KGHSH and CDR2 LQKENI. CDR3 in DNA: TGTGCCAGCTCACCAGGAAGGGATTACGAGCAGTACTTC. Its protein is CASSPGRDYEQYF.

The CDR3 reads CASSQDLGGYGYTF. The CDR3 DNA reads as TGTGCCAGCAGCCAAGATTTAGGGGGCTATGGCTACACCTTC. V usage is TRBV14 and J usage is TRBJ1-2; TRBD1 might be the D (6 bases). V was shortened by 0 bases and J by 4 bases, with 9 bases between the two germline ends. The CDR3 contains 14 residues. Per the germline V gene, CDR1 is SGHDN and CDR2 is FVKESK.

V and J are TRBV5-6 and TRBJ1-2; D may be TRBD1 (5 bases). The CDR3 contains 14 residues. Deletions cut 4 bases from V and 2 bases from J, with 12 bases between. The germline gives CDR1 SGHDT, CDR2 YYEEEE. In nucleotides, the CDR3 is TGTGCCAGCAGCCCCGGGGGGGGAAACTATGGCTACACCTTC. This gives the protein CASSPGGGNYGYTF.

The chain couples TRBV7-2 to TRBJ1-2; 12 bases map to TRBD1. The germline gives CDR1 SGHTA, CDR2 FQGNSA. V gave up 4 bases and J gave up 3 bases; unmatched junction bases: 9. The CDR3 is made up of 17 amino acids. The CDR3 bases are TGTGCCAGCAGCTCCCGGGACAGGGGGCTTGAAGACTATGGCTACACCTTC. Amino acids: CASSSRDRGLEDYGYTF.

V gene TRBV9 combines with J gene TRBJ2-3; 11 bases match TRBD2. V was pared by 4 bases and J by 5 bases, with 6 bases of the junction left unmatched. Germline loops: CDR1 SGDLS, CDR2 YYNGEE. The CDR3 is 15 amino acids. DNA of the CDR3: TGTGCCAGCAGCTTTAGCGGGGGGGCCGGAGATACGCAGTATTTT. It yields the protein CASSFSGGAGDTQYF. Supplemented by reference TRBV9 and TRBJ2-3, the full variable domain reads DSGVTQTPKHLITATGQRVTLRCSPRSGDLSVYWYQQSLDQGLQFLIQYYNGEERAKGNILERFSAQQFPDLHSELNLSSLELGDSALYFCASSFSGGAGDTQYFGPGTRLTVL.

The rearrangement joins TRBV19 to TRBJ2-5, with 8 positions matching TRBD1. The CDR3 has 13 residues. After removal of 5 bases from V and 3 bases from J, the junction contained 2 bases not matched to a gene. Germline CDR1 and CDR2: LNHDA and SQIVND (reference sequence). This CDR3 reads CASSVTGEETQYF. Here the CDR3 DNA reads TGTGCCAGTAGTGTGACAGGGGAAGAGACCCAGTACTTC.

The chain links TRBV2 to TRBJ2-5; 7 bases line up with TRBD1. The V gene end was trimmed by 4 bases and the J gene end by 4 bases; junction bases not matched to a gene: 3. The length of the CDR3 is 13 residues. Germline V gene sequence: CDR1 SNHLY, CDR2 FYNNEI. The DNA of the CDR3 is TGTGCCAGCAGTGGACAGGGCGGAGAGACCCAGTACTTC. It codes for CASSGQGGETQYF.

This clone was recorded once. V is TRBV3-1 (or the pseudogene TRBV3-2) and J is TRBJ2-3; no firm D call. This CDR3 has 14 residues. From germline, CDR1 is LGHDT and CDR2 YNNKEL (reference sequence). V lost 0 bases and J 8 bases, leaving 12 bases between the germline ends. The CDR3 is CASSQDKPTGTQYF. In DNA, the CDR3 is TGTGCCAGCAGCCAAGACAAGCCAACGGGTACGCAGTATTTT.

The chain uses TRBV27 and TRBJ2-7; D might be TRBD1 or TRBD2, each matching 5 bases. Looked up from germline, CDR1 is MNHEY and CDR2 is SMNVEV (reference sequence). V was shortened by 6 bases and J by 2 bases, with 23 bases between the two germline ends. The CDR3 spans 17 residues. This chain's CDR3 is CASRNRGPSSAPYEQYF. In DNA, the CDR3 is TGTGCCAGCAGAAACCGGGGACCTTCCAGTGCCCCCTACGAGCAGTACTTC.